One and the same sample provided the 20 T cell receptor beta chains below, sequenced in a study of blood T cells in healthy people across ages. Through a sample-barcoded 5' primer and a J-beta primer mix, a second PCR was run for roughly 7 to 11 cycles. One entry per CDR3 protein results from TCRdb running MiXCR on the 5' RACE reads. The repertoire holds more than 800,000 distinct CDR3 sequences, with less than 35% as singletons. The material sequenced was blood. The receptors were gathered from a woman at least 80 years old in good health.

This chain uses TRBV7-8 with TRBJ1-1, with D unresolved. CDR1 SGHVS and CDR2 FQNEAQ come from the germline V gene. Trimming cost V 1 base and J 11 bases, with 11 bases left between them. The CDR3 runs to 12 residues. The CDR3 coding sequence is TGTGCCAGCAGCTTAGTGGGAGGAAACGCTTTCTTT. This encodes CASSLVGGNAFF.

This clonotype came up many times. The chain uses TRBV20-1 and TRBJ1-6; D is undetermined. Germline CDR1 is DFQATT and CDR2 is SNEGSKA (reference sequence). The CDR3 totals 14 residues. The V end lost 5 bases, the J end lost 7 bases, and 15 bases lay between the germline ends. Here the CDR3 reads CSAGSGILNSPLHF. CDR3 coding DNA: TGCAGTGCTGGGAGCGGGATCCTAAATTCACCCCTCCACTTT.

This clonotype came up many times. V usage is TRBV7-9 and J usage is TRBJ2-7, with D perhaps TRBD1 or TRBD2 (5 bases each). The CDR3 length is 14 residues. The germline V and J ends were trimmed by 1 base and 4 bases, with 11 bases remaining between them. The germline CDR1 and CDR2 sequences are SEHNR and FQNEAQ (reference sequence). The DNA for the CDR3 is TGTGCCAGCAGCTTAGAAATCGGGGCTTACGAGCAGTACTTC. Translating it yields CASSLEIGAYEQYF.

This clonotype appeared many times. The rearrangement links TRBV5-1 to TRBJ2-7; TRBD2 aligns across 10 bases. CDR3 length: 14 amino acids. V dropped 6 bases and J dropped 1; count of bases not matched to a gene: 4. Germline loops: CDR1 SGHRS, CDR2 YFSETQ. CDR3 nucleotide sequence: TGCGCCAGCAAGCTACTAGCGGGATCCTACGAGCAGTACTTC. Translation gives CASKLLAGSYEQYF.

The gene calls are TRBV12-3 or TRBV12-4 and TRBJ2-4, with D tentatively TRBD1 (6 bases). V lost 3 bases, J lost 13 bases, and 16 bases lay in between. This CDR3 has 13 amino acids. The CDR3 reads CASSFRTVPTQYF. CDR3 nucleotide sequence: TGTGCCAGCAGTTTTCGGACAGTCCCCACCCAGTACTTC.

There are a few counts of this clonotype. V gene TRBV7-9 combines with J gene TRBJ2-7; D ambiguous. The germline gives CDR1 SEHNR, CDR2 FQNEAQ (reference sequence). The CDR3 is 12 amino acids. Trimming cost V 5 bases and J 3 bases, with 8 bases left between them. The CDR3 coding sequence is TGTGCCAGCAGCGGTCTTAACTACGAGCAGTACTTC. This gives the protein CASSGLNYEQYF.

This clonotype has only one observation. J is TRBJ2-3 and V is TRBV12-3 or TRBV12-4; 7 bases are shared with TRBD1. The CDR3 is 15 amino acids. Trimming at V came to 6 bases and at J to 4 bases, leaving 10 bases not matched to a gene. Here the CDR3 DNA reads TGTGCCAGCAGCAAGGGACGAGGGGGCGCAGATACGCAGTATTTT. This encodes CASSKGRGGADTQYF.

The CDR3 DNA reads as TGTGCCAGCAGCGACGTCGGGACACTCGCTCCAACTGGTAATGAAAAACTGTTTTTT. The encoded protein is CASSDVGTLAPTGNEKLFF. This chain joins TRBV21-1 and TRBJ1-4; the table names TRBD1, a call not compared with the DNA. TRBV21-1 is marked as a pseudogene. CDR3 size: 19 residues.

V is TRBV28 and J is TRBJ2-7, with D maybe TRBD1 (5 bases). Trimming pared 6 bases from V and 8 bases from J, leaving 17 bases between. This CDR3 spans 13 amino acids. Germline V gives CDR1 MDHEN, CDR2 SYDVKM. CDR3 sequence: CASRPSGSRKQYF. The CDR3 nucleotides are TGTGCCAGCAGACCTTCAGGGTCGAGGAAGCAGTACTTC.

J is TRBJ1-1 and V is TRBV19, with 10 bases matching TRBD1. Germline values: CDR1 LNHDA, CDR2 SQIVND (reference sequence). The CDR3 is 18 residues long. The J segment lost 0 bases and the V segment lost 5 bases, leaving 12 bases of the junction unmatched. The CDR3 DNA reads TGTGCCAGTAGTCGCGGACCGGGACAGGGGTTTCTGAACACTGAAGCTTTCTTT. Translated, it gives CASSRGPGQGFLNTEAFF.

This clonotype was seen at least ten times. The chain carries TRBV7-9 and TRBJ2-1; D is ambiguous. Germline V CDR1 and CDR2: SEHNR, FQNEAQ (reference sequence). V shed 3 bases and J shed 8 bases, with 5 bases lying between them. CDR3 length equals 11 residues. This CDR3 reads CASSFGDEQFF. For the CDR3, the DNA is TGTGCCAGCAGCTTTGGGGATGAGCAGTTCTTC.

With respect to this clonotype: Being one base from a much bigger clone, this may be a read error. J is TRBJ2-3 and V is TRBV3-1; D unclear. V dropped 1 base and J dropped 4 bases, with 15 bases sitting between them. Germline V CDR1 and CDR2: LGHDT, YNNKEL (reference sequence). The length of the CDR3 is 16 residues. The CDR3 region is CASSQGDRARADTQYF. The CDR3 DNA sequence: TGTGCCAGCAGCCAAGGGGATCGGGCCCGCGCAGATACGCAGTATTTT.

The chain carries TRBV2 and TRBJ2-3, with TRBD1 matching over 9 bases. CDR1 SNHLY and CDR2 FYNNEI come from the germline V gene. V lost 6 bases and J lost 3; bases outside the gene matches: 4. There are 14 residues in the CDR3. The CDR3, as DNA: TGTGCCAGCAGACAGGGGGCAATGACAGATACGCAGTATTTT. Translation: CASRQGAMTDTQYF.

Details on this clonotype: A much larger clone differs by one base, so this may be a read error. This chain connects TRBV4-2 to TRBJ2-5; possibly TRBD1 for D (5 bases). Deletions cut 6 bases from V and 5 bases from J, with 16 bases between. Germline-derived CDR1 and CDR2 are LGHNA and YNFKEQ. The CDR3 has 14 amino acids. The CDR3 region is CASRRQLFTETQYF. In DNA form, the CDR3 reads TGTGCCAGCAGGCGACAGCTCTTTACCGAGACCCAGTACTTC.

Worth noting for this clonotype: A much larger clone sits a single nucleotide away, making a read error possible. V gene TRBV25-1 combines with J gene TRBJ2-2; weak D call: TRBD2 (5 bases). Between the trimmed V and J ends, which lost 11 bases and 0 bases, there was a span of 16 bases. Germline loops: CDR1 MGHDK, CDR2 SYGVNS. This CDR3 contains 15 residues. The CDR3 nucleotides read TGTGCCGGCGGGTCGGCCACCTCGAACACCGGGGAGCTGTTTTTT. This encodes CAGGSATSNTGELFF.

In nucleotides, the CDR3 is TGTGCCAGCAGCTTGCCCGGTAGGCTCCAGCATTTT. It is translated as CASSLPGRLQHF. This chain uses TRBV7-9 with TRBJ1-5; D is unresolved. V lost 3 bases and J 12 bases, leaving 12 bases between the germline ends. The V gene's germline CDR1 is SEHNR and CDR2 FQNEAQ (reference sequence). CDR3 size: 12 residues.

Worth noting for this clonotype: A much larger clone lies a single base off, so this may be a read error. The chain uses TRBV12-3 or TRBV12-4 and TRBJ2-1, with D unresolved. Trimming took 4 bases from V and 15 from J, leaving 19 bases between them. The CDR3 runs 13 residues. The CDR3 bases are TGTGCCAGCAGTTCCCTCCTTTTGGGTAGTCTGTTCTTC. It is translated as CASSSLLLGSLFF.

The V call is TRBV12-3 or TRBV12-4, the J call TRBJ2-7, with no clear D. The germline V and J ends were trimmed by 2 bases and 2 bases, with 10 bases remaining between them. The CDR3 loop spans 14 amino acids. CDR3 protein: CASSLLGGTYEQYF. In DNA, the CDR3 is TGTGCCAGCAGTTTATTAGGCGGTACCTACGAGCAGTACTTC.

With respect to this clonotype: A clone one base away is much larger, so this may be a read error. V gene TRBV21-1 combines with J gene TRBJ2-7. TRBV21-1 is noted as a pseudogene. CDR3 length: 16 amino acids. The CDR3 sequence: CASSKALGLIGVEQYF. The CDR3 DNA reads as TGTGCCAGCAGCAAAGCGCTCGGGCTAATCGGTGTCGAGCAGTACTTC.

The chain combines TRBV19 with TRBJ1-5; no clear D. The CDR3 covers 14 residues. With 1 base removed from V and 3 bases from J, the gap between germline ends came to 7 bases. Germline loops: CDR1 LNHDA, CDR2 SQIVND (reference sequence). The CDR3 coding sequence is TGTGCCAGTAGTATAGGGCAGAACAATCAGCCCCAGCATTTT. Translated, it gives CASSIGQNNQPQHF.